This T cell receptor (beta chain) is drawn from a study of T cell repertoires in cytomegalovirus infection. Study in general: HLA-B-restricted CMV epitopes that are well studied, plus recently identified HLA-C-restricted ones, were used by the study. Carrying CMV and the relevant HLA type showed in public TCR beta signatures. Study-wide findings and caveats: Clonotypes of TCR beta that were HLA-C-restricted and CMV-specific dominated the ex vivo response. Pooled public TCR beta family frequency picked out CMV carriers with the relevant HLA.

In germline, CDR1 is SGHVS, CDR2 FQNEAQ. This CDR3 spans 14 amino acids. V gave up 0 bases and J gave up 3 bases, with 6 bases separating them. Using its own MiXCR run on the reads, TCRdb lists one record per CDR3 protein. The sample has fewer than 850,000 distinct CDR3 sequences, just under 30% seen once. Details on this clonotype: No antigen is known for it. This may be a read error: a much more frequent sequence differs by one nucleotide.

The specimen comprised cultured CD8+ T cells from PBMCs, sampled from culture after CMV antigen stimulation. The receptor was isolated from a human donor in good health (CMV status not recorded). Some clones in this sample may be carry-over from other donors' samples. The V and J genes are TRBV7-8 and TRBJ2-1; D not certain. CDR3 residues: CASSLANSYNEQFF. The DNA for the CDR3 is TGTGCCAGCAGCTTAGCGAACAGCTACAATGAGCAGTTCTTC.